Sequencing of this TCR beta chain was carried out in a study of CD8 T cells in ankylosing spondylitis. Concerning this clonotype: Its specificity is not known.

Germline V gene data show CDR1 as LNHNV and CDR2 as YYDKDF (reference sequence). The junction had 0 bases not matched to a gene; V was cut back by 4 bases and J by 2 bases. The CDR3 extends over 15 amino acids. TCRdb reanalysed the 5' RACE reads using MiXCR and keeps one entry per CDR3 protein. The table shows 250,000 to 350,000 distinct CDR3 sequences, with around 8% occurring only once. Notes on the study in general: It appeared that ankylosing spondylitis blood was characterized by a TCR beta motif of several highly homologous variants.

The sample comprised blood, either unsorted or a sorted T cell fraction (not recorded which). The TCR was taken from a male donor with ankylosing spondylitis. The J gene is TRBJ2-6, the V gene TRBV15; 9 positions agree with TRBD2. This CDR3 is CATSTSGAGANVLTF. DNA of the CDR3: TGTGCCACCAGCACTAGCGGGGCTGGGGCCAACGTCCTGACTTTC. Filled out from reference TRBV15 and TRBJ2-6, the complete variable domain reads DAMVIQNPRYQVTQFGKPVTLSCSQTLNHNVMYWYQQKSSQAPKLLFHYYDKDFNNEADTPDNFQSRRPNTSFCFLDIRSPGLGDTAMYLCATSTSGAGANVLTFGAGSRLTVL.